This TCR beta chain was found in a study of monozygotic twins with inflammatory bowel disease. This CDR3 is 17 amino acids long. Germline V CDR1 and CDR2: SGHTA, FQGNSA. TCRdb re-called the 5' RACE reads and shows each CDR3 protein once, DNA omitted. The sample has about 160,000 distinct CDR3 sequences. Sequencing input: blood. The chain couples TRBV7-2 to TRBJ2-6; TCRdb's assignment of TRBD1 cannot be checked, as there is no DNA. This sequence originates from a human donor with ulcerative colitis or Crohn's disease, or a healthy co-twin of an affected twin (not recorded which). CDR3 sequence reads: CASSKGRFLSGANVLTF.